Shown below are 8 T cell receptor beta chains from a single sample sequenced in a study of T-cell memory formation after mild COVID-19. TCRdb re-analysed the 5' RACE reads in MiXCR, keeping a single row per CDR3 protein. The data hold about 150,000 distinct CDR3 sequences, with roughly 14% observed a single time. Material for sequencing was PBMCs or a T cell subset sorted from them (not recorded which). These TCRs come from an adult woman who had mild COVID-19 (a few samples of this study predate the infection). Cell type and time point are not known.

This clonotype was found many times. This chain joins TRBV12-3 or TRBV12-4 and TRBJ2-2, with 11 bases that match TRBD2. The CDR3 spans 17 residues. Trimming cost V 4 bases and J 3 bases; bases outside gene matches: 7. CDR3 DNA sequence: TGTGCCAGCAGTTCGGGGACTAGCGGCCCGGACACCGGGGAGCTGTTTTTT. Its translation is CASSSGTSGPDTGELFF.

V and J are TRBV7-8 and TRBJ1-1; possible D gene TRBD1, 5 bases. CDR1 SGHVS and CDR2 FQNEAQ come from the germline V gene. With 2 bases removed from V and 10 bases from J, the gap between germline ends came to 41 bases. The CDR3 sequence is 22 residues long. CDR3 loop: CASSLHGGFSVTHDGDRNSAFF. The CDR3 DNA is TGTGCCAGCAGCTTACATGGTGGGTTCTCCGTGACACACGACGGGGACCGGAACTCAGCTTTCTTT. The whole variable domain, remainder taken from reference TRBV7-8 and TRBJ1-1, is GAGVSQSPRYKVAKRGQDVALRCDPISGHVSLFWYQQALGQGPEFLTYFQNEAQLDKSGLPSDRFFAERPEGSVSTLKIQRTQQEDSAVYLCASSLHGGFSVTHDGDRNSAFFGQGTRLTVV.

CDR3 nucleotide sequence: TGTGCCAGCAGTTTCGCGCAGCCAACTGGTGAAAAACTGTTTTTT. Protein: CASSFAQPTGEKLFF. The chain links TRBV27 to TRBJ1-4; D not resolved. The length of the CDR3 is 15 residues. Per the germline V gene, CDR1 is MNHEY and CDR2 is SMNVEV (reference sequence). The V end was cut by 3 bases, the J end by 7 bases, with 15 bases between.

The genes are TRBV27 and TRBJ2-3; D may be TRBD2 (6 bases). This CDR3 comprises 13 residues. V was clipped by 5 bases and J by 4 bases, with 10 bases between them. Germline V CDR1 and CDR2: MNHEY, SMNVEV (reference sequence). The DNA for the CDR3 is TGTGCCAGCAGTCACGGGGAGGCAGATACGCAGTATTTT. Protein sequence: CASSHGEADTQYF.

This chain connects TRBV12-3 or TRBV12-4 to TRBJ2-2, with 7 positions matching TRBD1. The V segment lost 6 bases and the J segment 5 bases; nucleotides outside the gene matches: 9. The CDR3 extends over 15 amino acids. The CDR3 protein is CASSPPLTGTGELFF. CDR3 DNA: TGTGCCAGCAGCCCACCCCTGACAGGGACCGGGGAGCTGTTTTTT.

The J gene is TRBJ1-4, the V gene TRBV5-1; 7 nucleotides align to TRBD1. V dropped 0 bases and J dropped 8; count of bases not matched to a gene: 7. CDR1 SGHRS and CDR2 YFSETQ come from the germline V gene. This CDR3 spans 15 amino acids. CDR3 DNA: TGCGCCAGCAGCTTGGTTCCCAGGGGGGACGAAAAACTGTTTTTT. Protein sequence: CASSLVPRGDEKLFF.

This clonotype showed up just a few times. The chain joins TRBV6-5 to TRBJ1-2, with 9 positions matching TRBD1. Trimming at V came to 2 bases and at J to 3 bases, leaving 7 bases not matched to a gene. Looked up from germline, CDR1 is MNHEY and CDR2 is SVGAGI. This CDR3 spans 16 amino acids. The CDR3 nucleotides are TGTGCCAGCAGTTACGGAGGGACAGGGCAGGACTATGGCTACACCTTC. Protein: CASSYGGTGQDYGYTF.

The chain joins TRBV2 to TRBJ2-3, with D uncertain. V was trimmed by 2 bases and J by 1 base, leaving 7 bases between them. Germline V gene sequence: CDR1 SNHLY, CDR2 FYNNEI. There are 14 residues in the CDR3. The CDR3 DNA reads TGTGCCAGCAGTGAATATCAGGGCACAGATACGCAGTATTTT. Its protein product is CASSEYQGTDTQYF. Full variable domain (missing parts from reference TRBV2 and TRBJ2-3): EPEVTQTPSHQVTQMGQEVILRCVPISNHLYFYWYRQILGQKVEFLVSFYNNEISEKSEIFDDQFSVERPDGSNFTLKIRSTKLEDSAMYFCASSEYQGTDTQYFGPGTRLTVL.